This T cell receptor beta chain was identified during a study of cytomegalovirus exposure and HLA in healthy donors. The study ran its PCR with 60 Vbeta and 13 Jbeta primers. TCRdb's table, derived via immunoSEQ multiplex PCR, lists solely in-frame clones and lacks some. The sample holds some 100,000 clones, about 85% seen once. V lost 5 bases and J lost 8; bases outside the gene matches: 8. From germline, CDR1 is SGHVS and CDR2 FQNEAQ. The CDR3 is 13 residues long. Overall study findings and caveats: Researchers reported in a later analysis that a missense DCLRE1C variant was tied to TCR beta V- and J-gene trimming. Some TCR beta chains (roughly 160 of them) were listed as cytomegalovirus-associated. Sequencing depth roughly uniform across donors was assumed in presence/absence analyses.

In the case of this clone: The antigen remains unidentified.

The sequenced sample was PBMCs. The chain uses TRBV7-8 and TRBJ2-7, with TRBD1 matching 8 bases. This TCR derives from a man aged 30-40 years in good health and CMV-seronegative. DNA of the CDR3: TGTGCCAGCAGCATTGGGACAGGTCGCAAGCAGTACTTC. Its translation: CASSIGTGRKQYF.